These 2 T cell receptor beta chains were all obtained from the same sample, sequenced in a study of blood T cell repertoires in COVID-19. Data came from immunoSEQ multiplex PCR; TCRdb stores just in-frame clones and leaves some out. The sample includes 120,000 to 150,000 clones, just under 85% of them seen just once. Sequenced: PBMCs or T cells enriched from blood (not recorded which). Receptors were obtained from a middle-aged woman who had recovered from COVID-19.

This rearrangement joins TRBV7-3 to TRBJ1-1; TRBD1 is a possible D gene (5 bases). The CDR3 is 14 amino acids. V gave up 0 bases and J gave up 3 bases, with 8 bases separating them. Germline V gene data show CDR1 as SGHTA and CDR2 as FQGTGA. In DNA form, the CDR3 reads TGTGCCAGCAGCTTAACAGGGGCGTACACTGAAGCTTTCTTT. Translated, it gives CASSLTGAYTEAFF.

This chain connects TRBV2 to TRBJ1-4; no definite D call. Germline assignment: CDR1 SNHLY and CDR2 FYNNEI. The CDR3 is made up of 14 amino acids. V lost 4 bases, J lost 4 bases, and 10 bases lay in between. CDR3 region: CASSVGADNEKLFF. The DNA of the CDR3 is TGTGCCAGCAGTGTAGGAGCGGATAATGAAAAACTGTTTTTT.